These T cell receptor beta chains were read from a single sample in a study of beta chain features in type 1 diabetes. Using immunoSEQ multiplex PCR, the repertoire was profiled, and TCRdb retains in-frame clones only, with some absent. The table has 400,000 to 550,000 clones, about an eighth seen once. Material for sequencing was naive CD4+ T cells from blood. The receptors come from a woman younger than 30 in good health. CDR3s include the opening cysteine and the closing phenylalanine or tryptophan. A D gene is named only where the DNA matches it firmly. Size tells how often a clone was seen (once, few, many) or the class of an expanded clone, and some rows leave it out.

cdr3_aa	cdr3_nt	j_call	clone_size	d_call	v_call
CASSLGAANNEQFF	TGTGCCAGCAGCCTAGGGGCAGCCAACAATGAGCAGTTCTTC	TRBJ2-1	few	NA	TRBV6-5
CASRPDRGYGYTF	TGTGCCAGCAGGCCCGACAGGGGCTATGGCTACACCTTC	TRBJ1-2	NA	TRBD1	TRBV6-5
CSANQGDTQYF	TGCAGTGCTAACCAGGGAGATACGCAGTATTTT	TRBJ2-3	few	NA	TRBV20-1
CASSPPGTGGNEQFF	TGTGCCAGCAGTCCTCCCGGGACAGGGGGCAATGAGCAGTTCTTC	TRBJ2-1	few	TRBD1	TRBV5-4
CSTYDREQFF	TGCAGCACCTACGACCGAGAGCAGTTCTTC	TRBJ2-1	NA	NA	TRBV29-1
CSARGRQGGYNEQFF	TGCAGCGCCAGAGGTAGACAGGGGGGCTACAATGAGCAGTTCTTC	TRBJ2-1	NA	TRBD1	TRBV29-1
CASSPLLAGMDTQYF	TGTGCCAGCTCACCCCTTCTAGCGGGAATGGATACGCAGTATTTT	TRBJ2-3	few	TRBD2	TRBV18
CASSLEGSSSTDTQYF	TGTGCCAGCAGCTTAGAAGGTAGCAGTTCCACAGATACGCAGTATTTT	TRBJ2-3	few	NA	TRBV7-9
CATSRGGPRQGFNEQFF	TGTGCCACCAGCAGAGGAGGGCCTCGACAGGGGTTCAATGAGCAGTTCTTC	TRBJ2-1	few	TRBD1	TRBV15
CASSLSGRAWDTQYF	TGTGCCAGCAGCTTGTCCGGGAGGGCCTGGGATACGCAGTATTTT	TRBJ2-3	NA	TRBD2	TRBV7-2
CASSPRGLEGSLQFF	TGTGCCAGCAGCCCCAGGGGACTAGAGGGGAGCTTACAGTTCTTC	TRBJ2-1	few	TRBD2	TRBV4-2
CASSPRDPAEEQFF	TGTGCCAGCAGCCCCCGGGACCCCGCCGAGGAGCAGTTCTTC	TRBJ2-1	NA	NA	TRBV4-2
CASTLGGHEQFF	TGCGCCAGCACCCTAGGCGGGCATGAGCAGTTCTTC	TRBJ2-1	few	NA	TRBV5-1
CASSQRGQGISGNTIYF	TGCGCCAGCAGCCAACGTGGACAGGGCATCTCTGGAAACACCATATATTTT	TRBJ1-3	NA	TRBD1	TRBV4-1
CASRGSARGSYNEQFF	TGTGCCAGCAGGGGGAGCGCCAGGGGAAGCTACAATGAGCAGTTCTTC	TRBJ2-1	NA	NA	TRBV7-9
CASSLETGSNEKLFF	TGTGCCAGCAGCTTAGAGACAGGGAGTAATGAAAAACTGTTTTTT	TRBJ1-4	NA	TRBD1	TRBV7-2
CASSNYWGARQPQHF	TGTGCCAGCAGCAACTATTGGGGGGCGCGTCAGCCCCAGCATTTT	TRBJ1-5	few	NA	TRBV7-2
CASSLDGHYGYTF	TGTGCCAGCAGTTTGGACGGCCACTATGGCTACACCTTC	TRBJ1-2	NA	NA	TRBV27
CASSLLPGALSGANVLTF	TGTGCCAGCAGTTTATTGCCAGGGGCCCTCTCCGGGGCCAACGTCCTGACTTTC	TRBJ2-6	few	NA	TRBV27
CASSVGAQSDTQYF	TGTGCCAGCAGCGTAGGGGCCCAATCAGATACGCAGTATTTT	TRBJ2-3	few	NA	TRBV9
CASSLVGSSGQPQHF	TGTGCCAGCTCACTCGTAGGGTCGAGCGGTCAGCCCCAGCATTTT	TRBJ1-5	NA	NA	TRBV18
CASSALRGSVSIQETQYF	TGTGCCAGCAGTGCGCTCAGGGGTTCAGTTTCAATCCAAGAGACCCAGTACTTC	TRBJ2-5	few	NA	TRBV25-1
CASSKTSGLNEQFF	TGTGCCAGCAGTAAGACTAGCGGACTTAATGAGCAGTTCTTC	TRBJ2-1	NA	TRBD2	TRBV7-3
CAWSVSETGHNQPQHF	TGTGCCTGGAGTGTCTCCGAGACAGGGCACAATCAGCCCCAGCATTTT	TRBJ1-5	few	TRBD1	TRBV30
CASSEAGGGADTQYF	TGTGCCAGCAGTGAAGCGGGAGGTGGAGCAGATACGCAGTATTTT	TRBJ2-3	few	NA	TRBV2
CASSLGRNTEAFF	TGTGCCAGCAGCTTGGGAAGGAACACTGAAGCTTTCTTT	TRBJ1-1	NA	NA	TRBV7-2
CASTVDRVREGKLFF	TGTGCCAGCACCGTCGACAGGGTCCGAGAAGGAAAACTGTTTTTT	TRBJ1-4	NA	TRBD1	TRBV5-6